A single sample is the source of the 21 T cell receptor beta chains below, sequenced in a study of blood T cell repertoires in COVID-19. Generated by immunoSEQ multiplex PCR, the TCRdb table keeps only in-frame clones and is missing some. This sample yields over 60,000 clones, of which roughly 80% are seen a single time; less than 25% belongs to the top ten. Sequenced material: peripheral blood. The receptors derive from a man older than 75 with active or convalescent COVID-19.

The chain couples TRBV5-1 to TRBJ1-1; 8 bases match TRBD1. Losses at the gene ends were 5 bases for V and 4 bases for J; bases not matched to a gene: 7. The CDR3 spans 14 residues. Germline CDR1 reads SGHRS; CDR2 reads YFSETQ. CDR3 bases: TGCGCCAGCAGTGTGGAGACAGGGGTCACTGAAGCTTTCTTT. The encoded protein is CASSVETGVTEAFF.

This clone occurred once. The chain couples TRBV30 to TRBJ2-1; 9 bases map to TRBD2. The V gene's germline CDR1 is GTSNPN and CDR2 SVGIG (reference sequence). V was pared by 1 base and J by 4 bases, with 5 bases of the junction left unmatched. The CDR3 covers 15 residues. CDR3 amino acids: CAWSGLADNYNEQFF. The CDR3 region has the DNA TGTGCCTGGAGTGGACTAGCGGACAATTACAATGAGCAGTTCTTC.

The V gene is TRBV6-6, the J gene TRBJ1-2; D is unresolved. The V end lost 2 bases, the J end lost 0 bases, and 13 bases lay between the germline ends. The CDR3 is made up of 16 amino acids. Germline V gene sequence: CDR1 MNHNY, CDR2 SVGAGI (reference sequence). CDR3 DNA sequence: TGTGCCAGCAGTTACCCGATTGCTCCAGCTAACTATGGCTACACCTTC. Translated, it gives CASSYPIAPANYGYTF.

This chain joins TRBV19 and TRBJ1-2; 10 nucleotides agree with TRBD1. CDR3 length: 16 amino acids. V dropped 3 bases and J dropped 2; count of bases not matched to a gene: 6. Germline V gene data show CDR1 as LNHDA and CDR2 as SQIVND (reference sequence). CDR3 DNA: TGTGCCAGTAGTATCCGAGGGACAGGGGAGAACTATGGCTACACCTTC. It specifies CASSIRGTGENYGYTF.

DNA for the CDR3: TGCGCCAGCAGCCAAGGCAGGACATCGACCGAGCAGTACTTC. Amino acid sequence: CASSQGRTSTEQYF. The chain carries TRBV4-3 and TRBJ2-7; tentatively, D is TRBD1 (5 bases). CDR1 is LGHNA, CDR2 YSLEER, per germline. The CDR3 length is 14 residues. Trimming left V 1 base short and J 6 bases short, with 13 bases between.

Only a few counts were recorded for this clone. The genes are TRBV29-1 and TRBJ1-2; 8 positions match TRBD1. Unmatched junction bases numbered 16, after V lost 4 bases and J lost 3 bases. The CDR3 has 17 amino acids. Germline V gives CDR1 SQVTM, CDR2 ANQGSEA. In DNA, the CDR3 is TGCAGCGTTGGACAAACAGGGGGATCGGGATCATACTATGGCTACACCTTC. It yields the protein CSVGQTGGSGSYYGYTF.

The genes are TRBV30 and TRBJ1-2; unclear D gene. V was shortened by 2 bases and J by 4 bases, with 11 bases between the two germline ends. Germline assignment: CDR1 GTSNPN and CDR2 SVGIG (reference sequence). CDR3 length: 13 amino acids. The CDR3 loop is CAWSPSGPYGYTF. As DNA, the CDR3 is TGTGCCTGGAGTCCTTCTGGGCCCTATGGCTACACCTTC.

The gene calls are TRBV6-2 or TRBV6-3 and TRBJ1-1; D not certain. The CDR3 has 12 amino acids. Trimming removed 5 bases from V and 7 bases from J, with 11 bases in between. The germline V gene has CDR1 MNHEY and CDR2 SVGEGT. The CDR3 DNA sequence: TGTGCCAGCAGTCGGACTAGGGTTGAAGCTTTCTTT. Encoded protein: CASSRTRVEAFF.

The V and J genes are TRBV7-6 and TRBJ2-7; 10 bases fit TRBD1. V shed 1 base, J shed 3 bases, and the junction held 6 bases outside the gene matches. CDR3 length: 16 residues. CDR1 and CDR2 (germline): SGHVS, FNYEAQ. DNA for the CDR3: TGTGCCAGCAGCTTAGTTAGGGGACAGGGGAACTACGAGCAGTACTTC. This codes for CASSLVRGQGNYEQYF.

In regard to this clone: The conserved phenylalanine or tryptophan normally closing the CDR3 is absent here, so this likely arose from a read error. The CDR3 DNA reads as TGTGCCAGCAGTTTTCAGGGGACTAACTATGGCTACACCTCC. Translating gives CASSFQGTNYGYTS. The rearrangement links TRBV28 to TRBJ1-2, with D perhaps TRBD1 (6 bases). CDR1 is MDHEN, CDR2 SYDVKM, per germline. V lost 3 bases, J lost 0 bases, and 8 bases lay in between. This CDR3 has 14 residues.

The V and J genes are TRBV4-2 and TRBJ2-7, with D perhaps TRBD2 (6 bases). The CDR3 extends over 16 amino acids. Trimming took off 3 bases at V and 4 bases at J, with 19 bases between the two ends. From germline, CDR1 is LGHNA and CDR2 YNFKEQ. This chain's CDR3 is CASSHQDGQGGYEQYF. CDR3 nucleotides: TGTGCCAGCAGCCATCAAGACGGCCAGGGAGGATACGAGCAGTACTTC.

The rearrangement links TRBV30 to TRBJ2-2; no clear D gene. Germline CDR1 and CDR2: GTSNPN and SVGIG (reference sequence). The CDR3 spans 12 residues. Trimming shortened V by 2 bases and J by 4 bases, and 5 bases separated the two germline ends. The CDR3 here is CAWSPLTGELFF. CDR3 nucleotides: TGTGCCTGGAGTCCCCTCACCGGGGAGCTGTTTTTT.

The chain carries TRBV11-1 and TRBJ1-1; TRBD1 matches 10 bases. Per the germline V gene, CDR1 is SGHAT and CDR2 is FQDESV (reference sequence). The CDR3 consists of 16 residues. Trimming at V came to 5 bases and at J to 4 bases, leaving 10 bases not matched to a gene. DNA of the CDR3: TGTGCCAGCAGCCAAGCGGGGACAGGGGTTGCCACTGAAGCTTTCTTT. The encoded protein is CASSQAGTGVATEAFF.

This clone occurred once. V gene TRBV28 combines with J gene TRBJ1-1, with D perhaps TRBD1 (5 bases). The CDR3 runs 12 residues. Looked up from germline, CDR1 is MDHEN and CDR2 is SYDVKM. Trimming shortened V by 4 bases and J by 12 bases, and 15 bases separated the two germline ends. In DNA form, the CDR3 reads TGTGCCAGCAGTTCAGGGCTCCGCGACACTTTCTTT. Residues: CASSSGLRDTFF.

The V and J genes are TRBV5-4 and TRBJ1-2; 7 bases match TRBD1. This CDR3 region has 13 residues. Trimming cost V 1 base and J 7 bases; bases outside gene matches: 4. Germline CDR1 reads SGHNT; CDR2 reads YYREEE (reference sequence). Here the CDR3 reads CASSLNRGGGYTF. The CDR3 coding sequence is TGTGCCAGCAGCTTGAACAGGGGCGGTGGCTACACCTTC.

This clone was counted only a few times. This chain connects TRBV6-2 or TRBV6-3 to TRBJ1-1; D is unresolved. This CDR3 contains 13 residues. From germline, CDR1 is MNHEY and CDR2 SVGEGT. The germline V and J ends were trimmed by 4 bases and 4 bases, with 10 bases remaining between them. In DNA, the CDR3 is TGTGCCAGCAGTTTTGAGGGTTCCACTGAAGCTTTCTTT. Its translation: CASSFEGSTEAFF.

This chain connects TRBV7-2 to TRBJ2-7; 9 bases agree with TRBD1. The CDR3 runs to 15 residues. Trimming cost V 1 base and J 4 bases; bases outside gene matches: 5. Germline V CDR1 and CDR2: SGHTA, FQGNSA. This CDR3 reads CASSLGTGEVYEQYF. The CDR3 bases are TGTGCCAGCAGCTTAGGGACAGGGGAGGTGTACGAGCAGTACTTC.

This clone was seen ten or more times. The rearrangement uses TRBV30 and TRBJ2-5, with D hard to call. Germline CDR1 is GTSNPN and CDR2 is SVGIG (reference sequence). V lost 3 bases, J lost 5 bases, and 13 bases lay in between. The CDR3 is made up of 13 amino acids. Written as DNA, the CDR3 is TGTGCCTGGAGCCTAAGTTCGATCGAGACCCAGTACTTC. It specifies CAWSLSSIETQYF.

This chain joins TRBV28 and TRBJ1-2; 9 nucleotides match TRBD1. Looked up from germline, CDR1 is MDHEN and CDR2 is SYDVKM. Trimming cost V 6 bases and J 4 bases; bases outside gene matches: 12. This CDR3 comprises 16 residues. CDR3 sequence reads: CASRPPGTGNPYGYTF. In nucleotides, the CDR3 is TGTGCCAGCAGACCTCCCGGGACAGGGAATCCCTATGGCTACACCTTC.

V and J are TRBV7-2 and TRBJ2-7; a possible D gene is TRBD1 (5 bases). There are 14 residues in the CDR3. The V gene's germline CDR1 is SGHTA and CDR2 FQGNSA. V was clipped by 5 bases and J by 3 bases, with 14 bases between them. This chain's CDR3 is CASSPDTALYEQYF. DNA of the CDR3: TGTGCCAGCAGCCCGGACACGGCCCTCTACGAGCAGTACTTC.

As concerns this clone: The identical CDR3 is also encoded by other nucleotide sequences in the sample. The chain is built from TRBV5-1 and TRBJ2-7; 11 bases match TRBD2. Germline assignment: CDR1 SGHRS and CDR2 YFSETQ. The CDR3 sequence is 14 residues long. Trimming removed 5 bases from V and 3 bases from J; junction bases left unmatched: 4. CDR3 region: CASSLAGGDYEQYF. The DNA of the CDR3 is TGCGCCAGCAGTCTAGCGGGAGGAGACTACGAGCAGTACTTC.